This entry lists 9 T cell receptor beta chains sequenced from one sample in a study of preoperative IRX-2 immunotherapy in early breast cancer (dated by TCRdb to about 2019). Library creation used the immunoSEQ multiplex PCR assay. Not all clones reach the TCRdb copy of this immuneACCESS table, which keeps in-frame sequences only. Checked studies attribute under half of the gap to unresolved V genes and leave the rest unexplained. This sample has about 62,000 clones in its table, and roughly 94% of those were observed once. The top ten clonotypes cover roughly 1.5% of the sample. The sample's treatment or condition label is to be understood as: preoperative locoregional IRX-2 cytokine immunotherapy. Sampling was conducted from a patient treated with IRX-2 immunotherapy. The receptor source for this set is a human donor with breast cancer.

CDR3 loop: CASSFRMGETQYF. DNA of the CDR3: TGTGCCAGCAGCTTCCGGATGGGAGAGACCCAGTACTTC. The chain combines TRBV11-1 with TRBJ2-5; no definite D call. This CDR3 is built from 13 residues. Germline loops: CDR1 SGHAT, CDR2 FQDESV (reference sequence). V lost 3 bases and J lost 4, with 9 bases in between. The variable domain in full, completed from reference TRBV11-1 and TRBJ2-5, reads EAEVAQSPRYKITEKSQAVAFWCDPISGHATLYWYRQILGQGPELLVQFQDESVVDDSQLPKDRFSAERLKGVDSTLKIQPAELGDSAMYLCASSFRMGETQYFGPGTRLLVL.

The chain employs TRBV5-1 and TRBJ2-5; D is unclear. V was trimmed by 6 bases and J by 4 bases, leaving 10 bases between them. This CDR3 region has 12 residues. The germline V gene encodes CDR1 SGHRS and CDR2 YFSETQ. CDR3 coding DNA: TGCGCCAGCACCCCCCAAGGAGAGACCCAGTACTTC. Amino acids: CASTPQGETQYF.

The genes are TRBV7-9 and TRBJ2-2; no reliable D call. With 7 bases removed from V and 7 bases from J, the gap between germline ends came to 7 bases. Germline CDR1 and CDR2: SEHNR and FQNEAQ (reference sequence). There are 11 residues in the CDR3. In DNA, the CDR3 is TGTGCCAGCACCCCGGGCGGGGAGCTGTTTTTT. Its protein is CASTPGGELFF.

The V gene is TRBV7-9, the J gene TRBJ2-7; 11 bases agree with TRBD2. In germline, CDR1 is SEHNR, CDR2 FQNEAQ (reference sequence). J lost 1 base, V lost 2 bases, and 10 bases had no gene match. The CDR3 covers 18 residues. This CDR3 is CASSLYLGLAGGSYEQYF. CDR3 sequence (DNA): TGTGCCAGCAGCTTATACCTCGGGCTAGCGGGAGGATCCTACGAGCAGTACTTC. The full variable domain, rest sourced from reference TRBV7-9 and TRBJ2-7, is DTGVSQNPRHKITKRGQNVTFRCDPISEHNRLYWYRQTLGQGPEFLTYFQNEAQLEKSRLLSDRFSAERPKGSFSTLEIQRTEQGDSAMYLCASSLYLGLAGGSYEQYFGPGTRLTVT.

In this sample, this clone turned up once. The chain uses TRBV21-1 and TRBJ2-3. TRBV21-1 is annotated as a pseudogene. The CDR3 is made up of 12 amino acids. The CDR3 bases are TGTGCCAGCAGCAAAGATGGGGATACGCAGTATTTT. Its translation is CASSKDGDTQYF.

The V gene is TRBV6-5, the J gene TRBJ2-2; no reliable D call. Trimming pared 4 bases from V and 5 bases from J, leaving 8 bases between. Germline CDR1 MNHEY, CDR2 SVGAGI. CDR3 length: 13 residues. CDR3 in DNA: TGTGCCAGCAGTTTCCAGCGTACCGGGGAGCTGTTTTTT. Encoded protein: CASSFQRTGELFF.

The genes are TRBV5-1 and TRBJ1-2; D remains ambiguous. CDR1 and CDR2 (germline): SGHRS, YFSETQ. V lost 0 bases and J 6 bases, leaving 12 bases between the germline ends. The CDR3 contains 14 residues. CDR3 loop: CASSLAPAGDGYTF. In DNA form, the CDR3 reads TGCGCCAGCAGCTTGGCTCCAGCGGGAGATGGCTACACCTTC. The variable domain in full, with the rest retrieved from reference TRBV5-1 and TRBJ1-2, is KAGVTQTPRYLIKTRGQQVTLSCSPISGHRSVSWYQQTPGQGLQFLFEYFSETQRNKGNFPGRFSGRQFSNSRSEMNVSTLELGDSALYLCASSLAPAGDGYTFGSGTRLTVV.

This clone showed up just once. This chain uses TRBV10-3 with TRBJ2-2, with D possibly matching TRBD1 (6 bases). Germline assignment: CDR1 ENHRY and CDR2 SYGVKD. The CDR3 covers 14 residues. Between the trimmed V and J ends, which lost 10 bases and 4 bases, there was a span of 16 bases. The CDR3 DNA reads as TGTGCCACCCAGGGGACCGTGGTCACCGGGGAGCTGTTTTTT. Its translation: CATQGTVVTGELFF.

The CDR3 coding sequence is TGTGCCAGCAGCCGCGGGAGTTTCAGCACAGATACGCAGTATTTT. Translated: CASSRGSFSTDTQYF. V and J are TRBV7-9 and TRBJ2-3; 7 bases are a match to TRBD2. V lost 5 bases, J lost 0 bases, and 5 bases stayed unmatched. CDR1 is SEHNR and CDR2 is FQNEAQ in the germline V gene (reference sequence). The CDR3 runs to 15 residues.